The clone carrying this T cell receptor beta chain has just a few counts. Its target is unknown. V lost 4 bases and J lost 1, with 17 bases in between. The CDR3 is 16 amino acids. Germline V gene sequence: CDR1 SGHRS, CDR2 YFSETQ. These data belong to a study of blood T cells in healthy people across ages. A sample-barcoded 5' primer and a J-beta primer mix were used in a second PCR of about 6 to 12 cycles. MiXCR was run by TCRdb on the 5' RACE reads, yielding one entry per CDR3 protein. The repertoire holds about 1.1 million distinct CDR3 sequences, with 35% to 40% as singletons. Study findings and constraints: Whereas aged donors had fewer naive CD4+ cells, long-lived donors had more of them and higher diversity.

The donors, healthy Caucasians from Russia, were aged 6 to 90. Source material: blood. This sequence originates from a man between 18 and 35 years old in good health. V is TRBV5-1 and J is TRBJ1-2, with a possible D match to TRBD1 (5 bases). Here the CDR3 DNA reads TGCGCCAGCAGCCCGGGACTCAGTCGGCTTAACTATGGCTACACCTTC. Its translation is CASSPGLSRLNYGYTF.